This TCR beta chain stems from a study of T cell responses to AZD1222 COVID-19 vaccine. Only in-frame clones appear in the TCRdb table, and some are missing; sequencing was by immunoSEQ multiplex PCR. Of approximately 140,000 clones listed, about 91% are singletons. As for this clone: Its specificity is not known.

Findings and limits, study-wide: Only a handful of individuals given AZD1222 were seropositive at baseline. Donor demographics were predominantly white British with a female majority; clonal diversity may be underestimated. Nearly half of the spike-specific TCRs reportedly recognize variant regions that carry no mutations.

CDR3 size: 13 residues. In germline, CDR1 is ENHRY, CDR2 SYGVKD. The V end lost 10 bases, the J end lost 3 bases, and 14 bases lay between the germline ends. The receptor comes from an adult in good health. V is TRBV10-3 and J is TRBJ2-3; maybe TRBD2 (6 bases). The sequencing used peripheral blood, collected on day 0 of AZD1222 vaccination. The CDR3, as DNA: TGTGCCACCGGGGGTGCACCTACAGATACGCAGTATTTT. Translated, it gives CATGGAPTDTQYF.